Presented here are 31 T cell receptor beta chains from one specimen sequenced in a study of Ad26.COV2.S vaccination and SARS-CoV-2 variants. Here immunoSEQ multiplex PCR was the method, and the copy in TCRdb shows in-frame clones only, minus some. The repertoire consists of fewer than 400,000 clones, with about 82% occurring once and the leading ten covering 2% to 2.5%. Treatment meaning: roughly 18 received Ad26.COV2.S at low or high dose, single or two shots; about five received placebo; per-sample allocation not given. Samples were taken on day 63 after the first vaccine or placebo injection. The input for sequencing was peripheral blood, taken in a trial of Ad26.COV2.S vaccine versus placebo. The receptors stem from a person between 18 and 60 years old who received the Ad26.COV2.S COVID-19 vaccine or a placebo.

The V gene is TRBV18, the J gene TRBJ1-5; D call uncertain. Deletions cut 3 bases from V and 4 bases from J, with 7 bases between. Germline assignment: CDR1 KGHSH and CDR2 LQKENI. The CDR3 runs 13 residues. CDR3 nucleotides: TGTGCCAGCTCACCCTTTTTGAATCAGCCCCAGCATTTT. It specifies CASSPFLNQPQHF.

This chain links TRBV5-6 with TRBJ2-1; TRBD2 is a possible D gene (5 bases). The CDR3 has 14 residues. In germline, CDR1 is SGHDT, CDR2 YYEEEE. Trimming pared 6 bases from V and 2 bases from J, leaving 12 bases between. The CDR3 nucleotides read TGTGCCAGCACCCCCAGCGGAACCTACAATGAGCAGTTCTTC. Its translation: CASTPSGTYNEQFF.

This clone was seen a single time. The rearrangement uses TRBV11-3 and TRBJ1-2; D call uncertain. Germline assignment: CDR1 SGHNT and CDR2 YENEEA. The germline V and J ends were trimmed by 0 bases and 8 bases, with 10 bases remaining between them. The CDR3 runs 13 residues. CDR3 nucleotides: TGTGCCAGCAGCTTAGAGGCCAGTCGCGGCTACACCTTC. This encodes CASSLEASRGYTF.

The V gene is TRBV24-1, the J gene TRBJ2-3; perhaps D is TRBD1 or TRBD2 (6 bases each). CDR1 and CDR2 (germline): KGHDR, SFDVKD. CDR3 length: 15 amino acids. V lost 0 bases to trimming and J lost 4 bases, with 10 bases between them. The CDR3 DNA reads TGTGCCACCAGTGATTTGGGGGGGCGGGCAGATACGCAGTATTTT. This codes for CATSDLGGRADTQYF.

The chain has TRBV28 and TRBJ1-2, with unresolved D. The V gene's germline CDR1 is MDHEN and CDR2 SYDVKM. CDR3 size: 12 residues. V was shortened by 4 bases and J by 3 bases, with 6 bases between the two germline ends. This chain's CDR3 is CASSSVDYGYTF. In DNA, the CDR3 is TGTGCCAGCAGTTCCGTGGACTATGGCTACACCTTC.

The chain has TRBV5-1 and TRBJ2-5; TRBD1 or TRBD2 may be the D gene (5 bases each). Germline assignment: CDR1 SGHRS and CDR2 YFSETQ. This CDR3 is 11 amino acids long. The germline V and J ends were trimmed by 6 bases and 5 bases, with 8 bases remaining between them. This CDR3 reads CASIEGETQYF. The CDR3 DNA reads as TGCGCCAGCATAGAGGGGGAGACCCAGTACTTC.

DNA of the CDR3: TGTGCCAGCAGGTCCCTTCTGAACCCAGATACGCAGTATTTT. Encoded protein: CASRSLLNPDTQYF. V usage is TRBV6-5 and J usage is TRBJ2-3; D ambiguous. The CDR3 is made up of 14 amino acids. The germline CDR1 and CDR2 sequences are MNHEY and SVGAGI. The germline V and J ends were trimmed by 6 bases and 4 bases, with 14 bases remaining between them.

The chain recombines TRBV7-6 with TRBJ2-3; D may be TRBD2 (6 bases). Germline V gene data show CDR1 as SGHVS and CDR2 as FNYEAQ. The CDR3 is 16 residues long. Between the trimmed V and J ends, which lost 1 base and 1 base, there was a span of 12 bases. Here the CDR3 DNA reads TGTGCCAGCAGCTTAGTGGCTAGCGCTGGCACAGATACGCAGTATTTT. This translates into CASSLVASAGTDTQYF.

The chain couples TRBV6-4 to TRBJ2-1; possibly TRBD1 for D (5 bases). The V gene's germline CDR1 is MRHNA and CDR2 SNTAGT. Trimming pared 0 bases from V and 12 bases from J, leaving 12 bases between. The CDR3 length is 13 residues. This CDR3 reads CASSDSRGAGQFF. The DNA for the CDR3 is TGTGCCAGCAGTGACTCTAGGGGCGCCGGGCAGTTCTTC.

The gene calls are TRBV4-1 and TRBJ2-3, with D possibly being TRBD1 (7 bases). The CDR3 consists of 14 residues. The ends were cut back, 4 bases at V and 1 base at J, with 9 bases in the middle. Germline values: CDR1 MGHRA, CDR2 YSYEKL. CDR3 sequence reads: CASSRGTGTDTQYF. The CDR3 DNA follows: TGCGCCAGCAGCCGCGGGACAGGCACAGATACGCAGTATTTT.

The chain uses TRBV7-2 and TRBJ2-7; no clear D. This CDR3 has 15 amino acids. In germline, CDR1 is SGHTA, CDR2 FQGNSA. V lost 5 bases, J lost 1 base, and 15 bases lay in between. The CDR3 sequence: CASSRRTEASYEQYF. The CDR3 nucleotides are TGTGCCAGCAGCCGGCGGACGGAAGCTTCCTACGAGCAGTACTTC.

This clone was picked up a small number of times. The chain employs TRBV29-1 and TRBJ2-6, with a tentative D call TRBD1 (6 bases). CDR1 and CDR2 (germline): SQVTM, ANQGSEA. V was cut by 8 bases and J by 0 bases, with 20 bases left in between. The CDR3 runs to 17 residues. The CDR3 region is CSIYRVSPLSGANVLTF. DNA for the CDR3: TGCAGCATCTACAGGGTCTCGCCGCTCTCTGGGGCCAACGTCCTGACTTTC.

The V gene is TRBV5-1, the J gene TRBJ1-4; D may be TRBD1 (5 bases). The CDR3 is 14 residues long. The germline V gene has CDR1 SGHRS and CDR2 YFSETQ. The V gene lost 4 bases and the J gene lost 4 bases, with 11 bases spanning the gap. CDR3 DNA: TGCGCCAGCAGCAGCAGGGCCTTTAATGAAAAACTGTTTTTT. It translates to CASSSRAFNEKLFF.

To note about this clone: One junction end does not reproduce the germline sequence, and a read error may be involved. The chain employs TRBV28 and TRBJ2-2; D perhaps matches TRBD1 (6 bases). Germline CDR1 MDHEN, CDR2 SYDVKM. The CDR3 is made up of 13 amino acids. This CDR3 is CASSLYRVRELFF. The CDR3 bases are TGTGCCAGCAGCTTATACAGGGTCCGGGAGCTGTTTTTT.

The rearrangement uses TRBV18 and TRBJ1-2, with no clear D. The CDR3 spans 15 residues. V was pared by 2 bases and J by 3 bases, with 13 bases between. Per the germline V gene, CDR1 is KGHSH and CDR2 is LQKENI. The CDR3 is CASSPITDFYYGYTF. The CDR3 coding sequence is TGTGCCAGCTCACCAATAACAGATTTTTACTATGGCTACACCTTC. The full variable domain, its missing parts supplied by reference TRBV18 and TRBJ1-2, is NAGVMQNPRHLVRRRGQEARLRCSPMKGHSHVYWYRQLPEEGLKFMVYLQKENIIDESGMPKERFSAEFPKEGPSILRIQQVVRGDSAAYFCASSPITDFYYGYTFGSGTRLTVV.

The CDR3 coding sequence is TGTGCCAGCAGTTCAGACAGGCGCCGGAACACTGAAGCTTTCTTT. This codes for CASSSDRRRNTEAFF. V is TRBV27 and J is TRBJ1-1, with D possibly TRBD1 on 6 matching bases. The CDR3 runs to 15 residues. V shed 4 bases and J shed 1 base, with 13 bases lying between them. CDR1 and CDR2 from the germline V gene are MNHEY and SMNVEV (reference sequence).

The table lists this clone with a few counts. The rearrangement links TRBV5-1 to TRBJ2-2; D is possibly TRBD1 or TRBD2 (5 bases each). The V end was cut by 4 bases, the J end by 5 bases, with 15 bases between. Germline V lookup: CDR1 SGHRS, CDR2 YFSETQ. This CDR3 is 15 amino acids long. The CDR3 loop is CASSGGSGRTGELFF. The CDR3 DNA follows: TGCGCCAGCAGCGGTGGTTCGGGGCGAACCGGGGAGCTGTTTTTT.

This clone was seen a handful of times. The DNA of the CDR3 is TGTGCCACCAGCAGGCGAGGGGCGGGGGTCAATGAGCAGTTCTTC. This encodes CATSRRGAGVNEQFF. The chain has TRBV15 and TRBJ2-1, with 7 bases that match TRBD2. Germline CDR1 is LNHNV and CDR2 is YYDKDF (reference sequence). The CDR3 contains 15 residues. J lost 6 bases, V lost 3 bases, and 8 bases had no gene match.

V usage is TRBV19 and J usage is TRBJ1-2, with D maybe TRBD1 (5 bases). Germline lookup yields CDR1 LNHDA and CDR2 SQIVND (reference sequence). V lost 1 base and J lost 5, with 17 bases in between. The CDR3 totals 16 residues. This CDR3 is CASSIGTPGRSYGYTF. The CDR3 coding sequence is TGTGCCAGTAGTATAGGTACTCCGGGGCGAAGTTATGGCTACACCTTC.

The chain is built from TRBV5-5 and TRBJ1-5, with TRBD1 matching over 9 bases. Germline V gene sequence: CDR1 SGHKS, CDR2 YYEKEE (reference sequence). Trimming cost V 1 base and J 4 bases; bases outside gene matches: 6. CDR3 length: 16 amino acids. In nucleotides, the CDR3 is TGTGCCAGCAGCTTGCACACCGGGACAGGGAATCAGCCCCAGCATTTT. Its protein product is CASSLHTGTGNQPQHF.

V gene TRBV6-2 or TRBV6-3 combines with J gene TRBJ2-2, with no clear D. The CDR3 length is 14 residues. Trimming took 6 bases from V and 4 from J, leaving 12 bases between them. Germline V lookup: CDR1 MNHEY, CDR2 SVGEGT. The CDR3 nucleotides are TGTGCCAGCAGCAGGACGGCTCGCACCGGGGAGCTGTTTTTT. Amino acids: CASSRTARTGELFF.

This chain joins TRBV5-1 and TRBJ1-2; D gene ambiguous. CDR3 length: 15 amino acids. V lost 0 bases and J 13 bases, leaving 22 bases between the germline ends. Germline V CDR1 and CDR2: SGHRS, YFSETQ. Written as DNA, the CDR3 is TGCGCCAGCAGCTTGGCGGGGTTCCCCATAACGGCTATCACCTTC. Amino acid sequence: CASSLAGFPITAITF.

V usage is TRBV19 and J usage is TRBJ1-1, with D possibly matching TRBD1 (5 bases). The CDR3 contains 16 residues. V was clipped by 3 bases and J by 4 bases, with 18 bases between them. Looked up from germline, CDR1 is LNHDA and CDR2 is SQIVND (reference sequence). CDR3 in amino acids: CASSMLADQRGTEAFF. The CDR3 DNA reads as TGTGCCAGTAGTATGCTCGCCGATCAAAGGGGCACTGAAGCTTTCTTT.

The V call is TRBV7-8, the J call TRBJ2-5; maybe TRBD2 (6 bases). The CDR3 consists of 14 residues. V lost 7 bases and J lost 5, with 17 bases in between. The germline CDR1 and CDR2 sequences are SGHVS and FQNEAQ. DNA of the CDR3: TGTGCCAGCATCGAAAGGAGGGGCTCGGAGACCCAGTACTTC. Its translation: CASIERRGSETQYF.

This chain uses TRBV11-3 with TRBJ2-2; D might be TRBD1 (6 bases). V was shortened by 5 bases and J by 4 bases, with 14 bases between the two germline ends. The CDR3 runs 15 residues. Germline V CDR1 and CDR2: SGHNT, YENEEA. In DNA, the CDR3 is TGTGCCAGCAGCCCCAGGGGTGTGGCCACCGGGGAGCTGTTTTTT. This translates into CASSPRGVATGELFF.

The chain joins TRBV2 to TRBJ1-2, with D perhaps matching TRBD1 (5 bases). The CDR3 is 14 amino acids. The germline V gene has CDR1 SNHLY and CDR2 FYNNEI. Deletions cut 4 bases from V and 2 bases from J, with 11 bases between. The CDR3 spells CASSVVTANYGYTF. Written as DNA, the CDR3 is TGTGCCAGCAGTGTTGTGACAGCAAACTATGGCTACACCTTC.

V and J are TRBV7-8 and TRBJ2-5, with D perhaps assigned TRBD1 or TRBD2 (5 bases each). V lost 5 bases to trimming and J lost 8 bases, with 15 bases between them. Germline V gene data show CDR1 as SGHVS and CDR2 as FQNEAQ. The CDR3 spans 13 residues. DNA for the CDR3: TGTGCCAGCAGCCTAGACATCGGGGCCACCCAGTACTTC. Its protein is CASSLDIGATQYF.

This clone has just one count. This rearrangement joins TRBV27 to TRBJ2-2; 8 bases align to TRBD1. CDR3 length: 16 amino acids. The germline V gene has CDR1 MNHEY and CDR2 SMNVEV (reference sequence). The junction had 8 bases not matched to a gene; V was cut back by 1 base and J by 7 bases. The CDR3 spells CASSLWAGGDDGELFF. The CDR3 DNA reads TGTGCCAGCAGTTTATGGGCAGGGGGCGATGACGGGGAGCTGTTTTTT.

This clone turned up a few times. The chain combines TRBV29-1 with TRBJ1-4, with 8 bases that match TRBD1. The length of the CDR3 is 16 residues. The V and J ends lost 3 bases and 0 bases, in that order; junction bases with no gene match: 6. The germline CDR1 and CDR2 sequences are SQVTM and ANQGSEA. CDR3 protein: CSVDSLGQATNEKLFF. The DNA of the CDR3 is TGCAGCGTTGATTCTTTGGGACAGGCAACTAATGAAAAACTGTTTTTT. The whole variable domain, remainder taken from reference TRBV29-1 and TRBJ1-4, is SAVISQKPSRDICQRGTSLTIQCQVDSQVTMMFWYRQQPGQSLTLIATANQGSEATYESGFVIDKFPISRPNLTFSTLTVSNMSPEDSSIYLCSVDSLGQATNEKLFFGSGTQLSVL.

V and J are TRBV7-8 and TRBJ2-2, with no clear D. Trimming stripped 5 bases from V and 3 bases from J, with 10 bases between. The CDR3 extends over 14 amino acids. Per the germline V gene, CDR1 is SGHVS and CDR2 is FQNEAQ. CDR3 coding DNA: TGTGCCAGCAGCCCTCGCGTTGACACCGGGGAGCTGTTTTTT. Its translation is CASSPRVDTGELFF.

V gene TRBV9 combines with J gene TRBJ2-1, with TRBD1 matching 10 bases. Germline loops: CDR1 SGDLS, CDR2 YYNGEE. The CDR3 is 17 residues long. J lost 4 bases, V lost 4 bases, and 11 bases had no gene match. The CDR3 sequence is CASSITAGTGVYNEQFF. CDR3 nucleotides: TGTGCCAGCAGCATTACAGCCGGGACAGGGGTATACAATGAGCAGTTCTTC. Variable domain in full (rest from reference TRBV9 and TRBJ2-1): DSGVTQTPKHLITATGQRVTLRCSPRSGDLSVYWYQQSLDQGLQFLIQYYNGEERAKGNILERFSAQQFPDLHSELNLSSLELGDSALYFCASSITAGTGVYNEQFFGPGTRLTVL.